The T cell receptor (beta chain) described here comes from a study of T cells in Graves' hyperthyroidism and ophthalmopathy. The investigators amplified TCR beta CDR3 regions from RNA transcripts. An initial round of RT-PCR targeting the TCR CDR3 relied on the HTBI primer set. Each CDR3 protein is one row after TCRdb ran MiXCR on the multiplex PCR reads. The sample lists about 420,000 distinct CDR3 sequences; roughly an eighth were seen once. This CDR3 is built from 16 residues. Germline V CDR1 and CDR2: SEHNR, FQNEAQ (reference sequence). After removal of 5 bases from V and 1 base from J, the junction contained 6 bases not matched to a gene.

Sequenced sample: blood. The sequence derives from a woman aged 18 to 35 with Graves' hyperthyroidism. The chain employs TRBV7-9 and TRBJ2-3; 10 nucleotides match TRBD2. The CDR3 loop reads CASSRIAGGRTDTQYF. CDR3 nucleotides: TGTGCCAGCAGCCGCATAGCGGGAGGACGCACAGATACGCAGTATTTT.